The present T cell receptor beta chain was sequenced within a study of T cell repertoires in cytomegalovirus infection. Study-wide context: Public TCR beta signatures indicated both CMV infection and matching HLA type. General study results and limits: Clonotypes of TCR beta that were HLA-C-restricted and CMV-specific dominated the ex vivo response. Summed frequency of public TCR beta families distinguished CMV carriers with the relevant HLA.

TCRdb analysed the reads with MiXCR anew, one entry per CDR3 protein. Of roughly 60,000 distinct CDR3 sequences in the sample, about a third were seen once. As regards this clonotype: Its antigen remains unidentified.

Germline V lookup: CDR1 ENHRY, CDR2 SYGVKD. The CDR3 covers 13 residues. V lost 9 bases and J lost 0; bases outside the gene matches: 2. The rearrangement links TRBV10-3 to TRBJ2-7; TRBD2 matches 10 bases. This TCR was recovered from a human donor in good health (CMV status not recorded). Some clones in this sample may be carry-over from other donors' samples. The sequencing input was PBMCs, sequenced either directly or after in vitro stimulation (not recorded which). The CDR3 DNA reads TGTGCCATTGCTAGCGGGGGCTCCTACGAGCAGTACTTC. It yields the protein CAIASGGSYEQYF.